This TCR beta chain was sequenced for a study of blood T cell repertoires in COVID-19. About the study: The analysed material was cDNA or gDNA that came from T cells, B-cell-depleted T cells, or PBMCs.

Ages ranged from about 18 to 100 years, with residence in approximately 25 US areas. In the source study's methods: Estimation of nucleated cell counts was performed using reference gene primer amplification. Clones were read by immunoSEQ multiplex PCR, and TCRdb kept only the in-frame ones, dropping some. Clone size and V and J calls were adopted from that table, with D and trimming inferred from the DNA. The data show about 170,000 clones, with about 90% seen just once and around 1.2% held by the top ten. Unmatched junction bases numbered 7, after V lost 1 base and J lost 0 bases. The CDR3 extends over 18 amino acids. Germline V gives CDR1 WNHNN, CDR2 SYGVQD (reference sequence).

The sequence was obtained from a human donor with acute COVID-19. The donor label of this sample is uncertain. The sample taken for sequencing was PBMCs or T cells enriched from blood (not recorded which). The gene calls are TRBV10-1 and TRBJ2-1; the match to TRBD2 covers 9 bases. CDR3 in amino acids: CASSEWRGGGSSYNEQFF. CDR3 nucleotide sequence: TGCGCCAGCAGTGAGTGGCGGGGGGGCGGATCCTCCTACAATGAGCAGTTCTTC.